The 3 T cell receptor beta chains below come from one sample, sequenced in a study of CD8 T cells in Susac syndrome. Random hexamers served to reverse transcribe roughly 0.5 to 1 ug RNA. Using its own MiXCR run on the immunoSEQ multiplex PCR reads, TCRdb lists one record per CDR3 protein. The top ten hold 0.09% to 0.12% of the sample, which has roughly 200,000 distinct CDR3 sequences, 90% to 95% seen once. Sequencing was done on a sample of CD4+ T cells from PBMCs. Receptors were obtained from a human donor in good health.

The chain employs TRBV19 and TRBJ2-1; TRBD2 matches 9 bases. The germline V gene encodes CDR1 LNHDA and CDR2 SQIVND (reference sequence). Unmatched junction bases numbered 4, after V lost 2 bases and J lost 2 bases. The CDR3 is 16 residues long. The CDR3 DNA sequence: TGTGCCAGTAGTATACCTAGCGGGGCACCCTACAATGAGCAGTTCTTC. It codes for CASSIPSGAPYNEQFF.

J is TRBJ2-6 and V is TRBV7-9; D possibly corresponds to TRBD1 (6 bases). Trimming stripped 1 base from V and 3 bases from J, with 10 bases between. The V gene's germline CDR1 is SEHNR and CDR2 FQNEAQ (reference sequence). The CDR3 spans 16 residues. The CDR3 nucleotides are TGTGCCAGCAGCTTAGTAAAGGGGGTTGGGGCCAACGTCCTGACTTTC. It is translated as CASSLVKGVGANVLTF.

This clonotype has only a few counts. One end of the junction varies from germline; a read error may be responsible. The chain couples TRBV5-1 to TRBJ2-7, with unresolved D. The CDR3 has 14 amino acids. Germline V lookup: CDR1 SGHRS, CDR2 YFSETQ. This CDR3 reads CASSLVGSSYEQYF. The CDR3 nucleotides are TGTGCCAGCAGCTTAGTGGGGTCCTCCTACGAGCAGTACTTC.